This T cell receptor beta chain was identified during a study of beta chain features in type 1 diabetes. Whole-study findings and limits: At VDJ recombination sites, type 1 diabetes patients had fewer insertions and more deleted nucleotides. Possible PCR preference for shorter templates applied equally to patients and controls. Patients with Type 1 diabetes showed moderately but significantly shorter TCRB CDR3s in all four CD4+ subsets.

This clone was detected only a few times. No antigen is known for it. The isolated RNA, all of it, was reverse transcribed, so expressed TCRB transcripts were what got sequenced. Libraries were prepared by immunoSEQ multiplex PCR; TCRdb keeps only in-frame clonotypes and omits some of them. Among 150,000 or so clones, about 8.7% were seen once, and the ten largest hold about 0.66%. The length of the CDR3 is 14 residues. Germline lookup yields CDR1 SGHTA and CDR2 FQGNSA. With V trimmed by 4 bases and J by 7 bases, 6 bases remained unmatched. This sequence was found in a man aged 18-30 years in good health. Material for sequencing was central memory CD4+ T cells from blood. The rearrangement joins TRBV7-2 to TRBJ2-5, with 10 bases fitting TRBD2. The CDR3, as DNA: TGTGCCAGCAGCTCCAAGTTAGCGGGGGGGACCCAGTACTTC. Its protein product is CASSSKLAGGTQYF. The whole variable domain, remainder taken from reference TRBV7-2 and TRBJ2-5, is GAGVSQSPSNKVTEKGKDVELRCDPISGHTALYWYRQSLGQGLEFLIYFQGNSAPDKSGLPSDRFSAERTGGSVSTLTIQRTQQEDSAVYLCASSSKLAGGTQYFGPGTRLLVL.